Following are 10 T cell receptor beta chains from one sample sequenced in a study of control samples from healthy donors and cancer patients (dated by TCRdb to 2020 to 2021). Libraries were constructed by the immunoSEQ multiplex PCR assay. Sourced from immuneACCESS, this table was stored by TCRdb with only in-frame sequences that have V and J called. A share of the clones is absent; for the studies checked, an unresolved V gene accounts for under half, and the remainder has no known explanation. This sample lists 85,000 to 100,000 clones; 82% were detected once. The ten biggest clones cover roughly 2% of the sample. Specimen: blood. The source is a man aged 60-69 years in good health.

The CDR3 loop is CASSEAGTRTGELFF. CDR3 sequence (DNA): TGCGCCAGCAGTGAGGCGGGAACGAGGACCGGGGAGCTGTTTTTT. The genes are TRBV10-1 and TRBJ2-2, with D tentatively TRBD2 (6 bases). V dropped 2 bases and J dropped 5 bases, with 12 bases sitting between them. This CDR3 has 15 residues. Germline CDR1 WNHNN, CDR2 SYGVQD (reference sequence).

This chain connects TRBV20-1 to TRBJ2-1; D not resolved. Germline V gene sequence: CDR1 DFQATT, CDR2 SNEGSKA (reference sequence). This CDR3 is 11 amino acids long. Trimming took off 0 bases at V and 10 bases at J, with 7 bases between the two ends. As DNA, the CDR3 is TGCAGTGCTAGAGAGCAGCGAGAGCAGTTCTTC. Protein product: CSAREQREQFF.

The V and J genes are TRBV5-4 and TRBJ1-2; weak D call: TRBD1 (5 bases). This CDR3 is 14 amino acids long. V dropped 3 bases and J dropped 3 bases, with 12 bases sitting between them. Looked up from germline, CDR1 is SGHNT and CDR2 is YYREEE (reference sequence). CDR3 in DNA: TGTGCCAGCAGCTCATTCCGGGGGGACTATGGCTACACCTTC. This translates into CASSSFRGDYGYTF.

This chain connects TRBV5-1 to TRBJ2-7; 7 nucleotides line up with TRBD1. Germline V gene lookup returns CDR1 SGHRS and CDR2 YFSETQ. The CDR3 is made up of 15 amino acids. V gave up 4 bases and J gave up 3 bases; unmatched junction bases: 10. CDR3 sequence (DNA): TGCGCCAGCAGCCCATACGCACAGGGGAACTACGAGCAGTACTTC. This gives the protein CASSPYAQGNYEQYF.

The chain has TRBV3-1 (or the pseudogene TRBV3-2) and TRBJ2-5, with TRBD1 matching over 9 bases. V was clipped by 1 base and J by 10 bases; unmatched bases: 1. This CDR3 region has 12 residues. Germline CDR1 is LGHDT and CDR2 is YNNKEL (reference sequence). The DNA for the CDR3 is TGTGCCAGCAGCCAAGGACAGGGGGGCCAGTACTTC. As protein: CASSQGQGGQYF.

In nucleotides, the CDR3 is TGTGCCTGGAGTGTACCGGGGGGACGGGAGACCCAGTACTTC. Its protein is CAWSVPGGRETQYF. The rearrangement links TRBV30 to TRBJ2-5; TRBD2 matches at 7 bases. CDR1 and CDR2 (germline): GTSNPN, SVGIG (reference sequence). J lost 5 bases, V lost 0 bases, and 6 bases had no gene match. The CDR3 sequence is 14 residues long.

The table lists this clone with a count of one. The chain links TRBV5-8 to TRBJ2-3, with 7 bases aligning to TRBD2. Looked up from germline, CDR1 is SGHTS and CDR2 is YDEGEE. Losses at the gene ends were 0 bases for V and 4 bases for J; bases not matched to a gene: 2. There are 14 residues in the CDR3. The CDR3 DNA reads TGTGCCAGCAGCTTGGAACGGGAGGCAGATACGCAGTATTTT. Amino acids: CASSLEREADTQYF. The variable domain in full, completed from reference TRBV5-8 and TRBJ2-3, reads EAGVTQSPTHLIKTRGQQATLRCSPISGHTSVYWYQQALGLGLQFLLWYDEGEERNRGNFPPRFSGRQFPNYSSELNVNALELEDSALYLCASSLEREADTQYFGPGTRLTVL.

The chain employs TRBV19 and TRBJ1-5; no firm D call. Germline CDR1 is LNHDA and CDR2 is SQIVND (reference sequence). The CDR3 consists of 14 residues. Trimming cost V 0 bases and J 12 bases, with 15 bases left between them. This CDR3 is CASSIEGRLGLQHF. Here the CDR3 DNA reads TGTGCCAGTAGTATAGAAGGACGGCTCGGGCTCCAGCATTTT.

V usage is TRBV5-5 and J usage is TRBJ2-4; D gene uncertain. V was clipped by 0 bases and J by 5 bases, with 12 bases between them. Germline assignment: CDR1 SGHKS and CDR2 YYEKEE (reference sequence). The CDR3 loop spans 15 amino acids. CDR3 coding DNA: TGTGCCAGCAGCTTGGCCCCGAGTAGGGAAAACATTCAGTACTTC. Protein sequence: CASSLAPSRENIQYF.

The chain carries TRBV4-1 and TRBJ2-1, with a possible D match to TRBD1 (6 bases). Germline V gene lookup returns CDR1 MGHRA and CDR2 YSYEKL. This CDR3 is built from 14 residues. Trimming shortened V by 2 bases and J by 7 bases, and 12 bases separated the two germline ends. CDR3 amino acids: CASSQPRTANEQFF. The DNA for the CDR3 is TGCGCCAGCAGCCAACCCCGGACAGCGAATGAGCAGTTCTTC.